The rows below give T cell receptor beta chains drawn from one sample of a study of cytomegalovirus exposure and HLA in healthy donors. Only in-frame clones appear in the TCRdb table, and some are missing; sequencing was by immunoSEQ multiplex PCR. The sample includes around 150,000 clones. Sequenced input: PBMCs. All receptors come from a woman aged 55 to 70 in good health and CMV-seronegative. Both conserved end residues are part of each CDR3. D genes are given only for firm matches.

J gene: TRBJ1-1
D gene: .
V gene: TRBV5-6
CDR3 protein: CASSLRGWAEAFF
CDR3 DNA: TGTGCCAGCAGCTTGAGGGGGTGGGCTGAAGCTTTCTTT

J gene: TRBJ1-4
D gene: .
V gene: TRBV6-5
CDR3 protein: CASSYGRATNEKLFF
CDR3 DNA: TGTGCCAGCAGTTACGGTAGAGCGACTAATGAAAAACTGTTTTTT

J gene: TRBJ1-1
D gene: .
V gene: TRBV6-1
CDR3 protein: CASSSPFMNTEAFF
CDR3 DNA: TGTGCCAGCAGTAGCCCCTTCATGAACACTGAAGCTTTCTTT

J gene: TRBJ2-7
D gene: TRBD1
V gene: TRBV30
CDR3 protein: CAWSGLSGDREGYEQYF
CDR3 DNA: TGTGCCTGGTCGGGACTGAGCGGGGACAGGGAGGGCTACGAGCAGTACTTC

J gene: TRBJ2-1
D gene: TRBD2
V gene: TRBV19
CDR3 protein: CAIRSGGALDEQFF
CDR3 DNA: TGTGCCATTCGGAGCGGGGGGGCCTTGGATGAGCAGTTCTTC

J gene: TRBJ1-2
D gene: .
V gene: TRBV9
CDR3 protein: CASPTGGLLTNYGYTF
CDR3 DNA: TGTGCCAGTCCTACGGGGGGGCTTCTGACTAACTATGGCTACACCTTC

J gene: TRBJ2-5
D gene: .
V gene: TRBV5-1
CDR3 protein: CASSLFPTGSQETQYF
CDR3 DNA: TGCGCCAGCAGCTTGTTTCCAACAGGGTCGCAAGAGACCCAGTACTTC

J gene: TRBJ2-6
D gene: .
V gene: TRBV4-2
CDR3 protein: CASSQDGRAGANVLTF
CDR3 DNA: TGTGCCAGCAGCCAAGATGGCAGGGCTGGGGCCAACGTCCTGACTTTC

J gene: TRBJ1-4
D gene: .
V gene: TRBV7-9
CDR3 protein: CASSSWTMDEKLFF
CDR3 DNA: TGTGCCAGCAGCTCCTGGACTATGGATGAAAAACTGTTTTTT

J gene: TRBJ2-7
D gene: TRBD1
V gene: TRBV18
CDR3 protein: CASSPGTAYEQYF
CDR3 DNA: TGTGCCAGCTCACCAGGGACAGCCTACGAGCAGTACTTC

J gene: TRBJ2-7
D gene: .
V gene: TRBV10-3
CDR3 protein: CAIRAGTRSYEQYF
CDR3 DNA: TGTGCCATCAGAGCCGGGACAAGGTCCTACGAGCAGTACTTC

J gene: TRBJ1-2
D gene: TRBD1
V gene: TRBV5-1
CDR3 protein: CASSLVNRDRGPGGYTF
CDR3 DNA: TGCGCCAGCAGCTTAGTTAACCGGGACAGGGGCCCAGGAGGCTACACCTTC

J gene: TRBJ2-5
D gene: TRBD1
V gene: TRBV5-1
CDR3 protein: CASSLTGRQGVETQYF
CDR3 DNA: TGCGCCAGCAGCTTGACGGGTCGACAGGGCGTGGAGACCCAGTACTTC

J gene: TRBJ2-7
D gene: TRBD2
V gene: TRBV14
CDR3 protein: CASSQDLLAGVYEQYF
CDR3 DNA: TGTGCCAGCAGCCAAGACCTACTAGCGGGGGTTTACGAGCAGTACTTC

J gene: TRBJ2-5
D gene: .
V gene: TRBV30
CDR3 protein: CAWSVLLRETQYF
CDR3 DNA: TGTGCCTGGAGTGTGCTACTGCGAGAGACCCAGTACTTC

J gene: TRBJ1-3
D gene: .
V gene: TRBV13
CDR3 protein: CASTSAREIGNTIYF
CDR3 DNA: TGTGCCAGCACCTCAGCGAGGGAGATCGGAAACACCATATATTTT

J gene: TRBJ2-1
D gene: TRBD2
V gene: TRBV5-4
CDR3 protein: CASRSGLAGATAPYNEQFF
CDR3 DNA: TGTGCCAGCAGATCAGGACTAGCGGGGGCCACGGCCCCTTACAATGAGCAGTTCTTC

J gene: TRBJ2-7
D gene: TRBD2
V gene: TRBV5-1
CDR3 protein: CASSFTSGSSYEQYF
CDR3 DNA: TGCGCCAGCAGCTTCACTAGCGGGAGCTCCTACGAGCAGTACTTC